This T cell receptor beta chain was recovered during a study of cytomegalovirus exposure and HLA in healthy donors. Primers: 60 Vbeta forward and 13 Jbeta reverse. The assay was immunoSEQ multiplex PCR, and TCRdb's table has in-frame clones only and misses some. The sample has 200,000 to 250,000 clones; over 65% are singletons. Trimming pared 3 bases from V and 3 bases from J, leaving 13 bases between. The germline gives CDR1 SGHTA, CDR2 FQGNSA. The CDR3 has 15 residues. J is TRBJ2-3 and V is TRBV7-2; tentative D call: TRBD2 (6 bases). Sequencing was performed on PBMCs. This receptor was taken from a human donor in good health. Here the CDR3 reads CASSFMTGLTDTQYF. The CDR3 DNA is TGTGCCAGCAGCTTTATGACGGGACTGACAGATACGCAGTATTTT.